These 30 T cell receptor beta chains were sequenced from one sample in a study of cytomegalovirus exposure and HLA in healthy donors. A multiplex PCR was run with 60 Vbeta primers and 13 Jbeta primers. The repertoire was sequenced with immunoSEQ multiplex PCR; TCRdb's copy has only in-frame clones and lacks some. The table has approximately 100,000 clones, 80% to 90% seen once. Sequences were obtained from PBMCs. Receptor source: a man in his forties in good health and CMV-seronegative.

The gene calls are TRBV9 and TRBJ1-1; D is possibly TRBD1 (6 bases). The CDR3 is 17 residues long. Germline CDR1 is SGDLS and CDR2 is YYNGEE. The germline V and J ends were trimmed by 0 bases and 0 bases, with 15 bases remaining between them. The DNA for the CDR3 is TGTGCCAGCAGCGTAGCTACAGGGCGTGCGGTGAACACTGAAGCTTTCTTT. Translated: CASSVATGRAVNTEAFF.

This chain joins TRBV4-3 and TRBJ2-5; D possibly corresponds to TRBD1 (8 bases). The germline gives CDR1 LGHNA, CDR2 YSLEER. Trimming shortened V by 3 bases and J by 0 bases, and 26 bases separated the two germline ends. This CDR3 has 20 residues. CDR3 in amino acids: CASSHKGREHRGWYQETQYF. The CDR3 DNA sequence: TGCGCCAGCAGCCACAAGGGGAGGGAACACAGGGGGTGGTACCAAGAGACCCAGTACTTC.

The chain uses TRBV27 and TRBJ2-3, with 16 bases aligning to TRBD2. CDR3 length equals 17 residues. After removal of 2 bases from V and 7 bases from J, the junction contained 6 bases not matched to a gene. CDR1 MNHEY and CDR2 SMNVEV come from the germline V gene (reference sequence). In DNA, the CDR3 is TGTGCCAGCAGTTTAAGGGGACTAGCGGGGGGGCAGCATACGCAGTATTTT. This gives the protein CASSLRGLAGGQHTQYF.

Written as DNA, the CDR3 is TGTGCCAGCTCACCTGGTTCACAGGGAACCTACAATGAGCAGTTCTTC. Protein: CASSPGSQGTYNEQFF. The chain links TRBV18 to TRBJ2-1, with D tentatively TRBD1 (6 bases). Germline CDR1 is KGHSH and CDR2 is LQKENI. CDR3 length: 16 residues. Trimming removed 3 bases from V and 2 bases from J, with 14 bases in between. The complete variable domain, with remaining parts taken from reference TRBV18 and TRBJ2-1, reads NAGVMQNPRHLVRRRGQEARLRCSPMKGHSHVYWYRQLPEEGLKFMVYLQKENIIDESGMPKERFSAEFPKEGPSILRIQQVVRGDSAAYFCASSPGSQGTYNEQFFGPGTRLTVL.

The chain combines TRBV7-9 with TRBJ2-1, with 7 bases aligning to TRBD1. This CDR3 has 15 amino acids. Germline loops: CDR1 SEHNR, CDR2 FQNEAQ (reference sequence). The V and J ends lost 5 bases and 4 bases, in that order; junction bases with no gene match: 8. CDR3 DNA: TGTGCCAGCAGCGACCAACGGGACAGATACAATGAGCAGTTCTTC. Translated, it gives CASSDQRDRYNEQFF.

This clone came up once. This chain joins TRBV27 and TRBJ1-3; D is unclear. Germline V gene lookup returns CDR1 MNHEY and CDR2 SMNVEV (reference sequence). V was shortened by 4 bases and J by 2 bases, with 6 bases between the two germline ends. The CDR3 has 13 residues. DNA of the CDR3: TGTGCCAGCAGTTCCGGGACTGGAAACACCATATATTTT. This gives the protein CASSSGTGNTIYF.

This clone has just a few counts. The V and J genes are TRBV11-2 and TRBJ1-5, with D possibly being TRBD1 (5 bases). Germline CDR1 reads SGHAT; CDR2 reads FQNNGV. The CDR3 has 14 residues. The V gene lost 2 bases and the J gene lost 5 bases, with 10 bases spanning the gap. DNA of the CDR3: TGTGCCAGCAGCTTATCCCGACAGCATCAGCCCCAGCATTTT. Translation: CASSLSRQHQPQHF.

The CDR3 spells CSARVTREQYF. In DNA, the CDR3 is TGCAGTGCTAGAGTCACGCGGGAGCAGTACTTC. The rearrangement joins TRBV20-1 to TRBJ2-5, with 7 nucleotides matching TRBD2. CDR3 length equals 11 residues. The germline gives CDR1 DFQATT, CDR2 SNEGSKA (reference sequence). Trimming removed 1 base from V and 11 bases from J; junction bases left unmatched: 4.

The CDR3 reads CASSPPGQSSGNTIYF. CDR3 DNA sequence: TGTGCCAGCTCACCACCGGGACAGAGCTCTGGAAACACCATATATTTT. This chain uses TRBV18 with TRBJ1-3; 7 nucleotides match TRBD1. Germline V lookup: CDR1 KGHSH, CDR2 LQKENI. The CDR3 runs 16 residues. The V gene end was trimmed by 0 bases and the J gene end by 0 bases; junction bases not matched to a gene: 2. The variable domain in full, completed from reference TRBV18 and TRBJ1-3, reads NAGVMQNPRHLVRRRGQEARLRCSPMKGHSHVYWYRQLPEEGLKFMVYLQKENIIDESGMPKERFSAEFPKEGPSILRIQQVVRGDSAAYFCASSPPGQSSGNTIYFGEGSWLTVV.

Only one count was recorded for this clone. This chain links TRBV7-9 with TRBJ2-2; 8 positions agree with TRBD1. The ends lost 3 bases at V and 6 bases at J; junction bases unmatched: 9. Germline assignment: CDR1 SEHNR and CDR2 FQNEAQ (reference sequence). The CDR3 is made up of 16 amino acids. CDR3 nucleotide sequence: TGTGCCAGCAGCTTGCCGGGACAGGTGGAGGCCGGGGAGCTGTTTTTT. Its translation: CASSLPGQVEAGELFF.

This clone has only a few counts. The genes are TRBV6-5 and TRBJ2-2; D possibly corresponds to TRBD2 (5 bases). CDR1 and CDR2 (germline): MNHEY, SVGAGI. V lost 6 bases to trimming and J lost 3 bases, with 14 bases between them. The CDR3 runs to 15 residues. CDR3 DNA sequence: TGTGCCAGCAGATCCCCGGTGGAGGACACCGGGGAGCTGTTTTTT. Translation: CASRSPVEDTGELFF.

The J gene is TRBJ2-4, the V gene TRBV28, with 10 positions matching TRBD1. Trimming took 6 bases from V and 4 from J; bases not matched to a gene: 6. CDR1 and CDR2 (germline): MDHEN, SYDVKM. The CDR3 covers 15 residues. The CDR3 DNA reads TGTGCCAGCAGCCAACAGGGACAGGGGAAAAACATTCAGTACTTC. Translation gives CASSQQGQGKNIQYF.

This clone was seen a handful of times. The chain couples TRBV7-9 to TRBJ1-1; D might be TRBD1 (5 bases). The V and J ends lost 2 bases and 1 base respectively, with 11 bases between them. In germline, CDR1 is SEHNR, CDR2 FQNEAQ (reference sequence). The CDR3 loop spans 15 amino acids. CDR3: CASSLTGLGNTEAFF. DNA of the CDR3: TGTGCCAGCAGCTTAACAGGCCTGGGGAACACTGAAGCTTTCTTT.

This chain connects TRBV5-1 to TRBJ2-7; D possibly corresponds to TRBD2 (5 bases). The germline CDR1 and CDR2 sequences are SGHRS and YFSETQ. The CDR3 totals 13 residues. V dropped 1 base and J dropped 3 bases, with 8 bases sitting between them. The CDR3 DNA reads as TGCGCCAGCAGCTTGACTCGGGACTACGAGCAGTACTTC. Its translation is CASSLTRDYEQYF.

V and J are TRBV5-5 and TRBJ1-1, with D possibly being TRBD1 (6 bases). Trimming cost V 0 bases and J 5 bases, with 11 bases left between them. Germline CDR1 is SGHKS and CDR2 is YYEKEE (reference sequence). The CDR3 has 14 amino acids. CDR3: CASSLGNRVTEAFF. The CDR3 DNA is TGTGCCAGCAGCTTGGGGAACAGGGTGACTGAAGCTTTCTTT. Full variable domain (rest looked up from reference TRBV5-5 and TRBJ1-1): DAGVTQSPTHLIKTRGQQVTLRCSPISGHKSVSWYQQVLGQGPQFIFQYYEKEERGRGNFPDRFSARQFPNYSSELNVNALLLGDSALYLCASSLGNRVTEAFFGQGTRLTVV.

V gene TRBV5-4 combines with J gene TRBJ1-6; 7 positions agree with TRBD1. The germline V gene has CDR1 SGHNT and CDR2 YYREEE (reference sequence). V shed 2 bases, J shed 7 bases, and the junction held 6 bases outside the gene matches. The CDR3 is made up of 15 amino acids. The CDR3 spells CASSFDRVANSPLHF. The CDR3 bases are TGTGCCAGCAGCTTCGACAGGGTTGCGAATTCACCCCTCCACTTT.

The gene calls are TRBV29-1 and TRBJ1-1; TRBD1 aligns across 9 bases. This CDR3 has 13 amino acids. CDR1 is SQVTM and CDR2 is ANQGSEA in the germline V gene. The ends lost 7 bases at V and 4 bases at J; junction bases unmatched: 7. For the CDR3, the DNA is TGCAGCGCAGGGACAGGGATCGGCACTGAAGCTTTCTTT. Translated, it gives CSAGTGIGTEAFF.

This sequence joins TRBV6-1 and TRBJ2-3; D is perhaps TRBD1 (5 bases). Between the trimmed V and J ends, which lost 7 bases and 0 bases, there was a span of 11 bases. The CDR3 is 14 residues long. CDR1 is MNHNS, CDR2 SASEGT, per germline. CDR3 nucleotide sequence: TGTGCCAGCAAGGCTGGGGCTAGCACAGATACGCAGTATTTT. This codes for CASKAGASTDTQYF.

The chain has TRBV6-5 and TRBJ1-4; D is unresolved. The CDR3 loop spans 13 amino acids. V lost 7 bases to trimming and J lost 4 bases, with 10 bases between them. The germline V gene has CDR1 MNHEY and CDR2 SVGAGI. For the CDR3, the DNA is TGTGCCAGCACCCCCAGGTTTAATGAAAAACTGTTTTTT. It yields the protein CASTPRFNEKLFF.

The V gene is TRBV7-2, the J gene TRBJ2-5, with 9 bases aligning to TRBD1. The CDR3 loop spans 16 amino acids. V dropped 5 bases and J dropped 4; count of bases not matched to a gene: 11. Germline CDR1 and CDR2: SGHTA and FQGNSA. CDR3 sequence reads: CASSIPAGQGRETQYF. The CDR3 region has the DNA TGTGCCAGCAGCATCCCCGCTGGACAGGGGAGAGAGACCCAGTACTTC. The whole variable domain, filled in from reference TRBV7-2 and TRBJ2-5, reads GAGVSQSPSNKVTEKGKDVELRCDPISGHTALYWYRQSLGQGLEFLIYFQGNSAPDKSGLPSDRFSAERTGGSVSTLTIQRTQQEDSAVYLCASSIPAGQGRETQYFGPGTRLLVL.

The rearrangement uses TRBV28 and TRBJ2-7, with 9 bases matching TRBD1. Trimming at V came to 3 bases and at J to 5 bases, leaving 5 bases not matched to a gene. The CDR3 totals 14 residues. Per the germline V gene, CDR1 is MDHEN and CDR2 is SYDVKM. CDR3 residues: CASSFGQGLNEQYF. DNA for the CDR3: TGTGCCAGCAGTTTCGGACAGGGGTTAAACGAGCAGTACTTC.

This clone showed up just a few times. V gene TRBV21-1 combines with J gene TRBJ1-5. TRBV21-1 is reported as a pseudogene. The CDR3 sequence is 14 residues long. The CDR3 sequence: CASTVENSNQPQHF. DNA of the CDR3: TGTGCCAGCACCGTAGAAAATAGCAATCAGCCCCAGCATTTT.

The J gene is TRBJ1-1, the V gene TRBV5-1, with unresolved D. Between the trimmed V and J ends, which lost 4 bases and 5 bases, there was a span of 12 bases. The CDR3 contains 13 residues. The germline gives CDR1 SGHRS, CDR2 YFSETQ. This CDR3 is CASSQFVGTEAFF. The CDR3 region has the DNA TGCGCCAGCAGCCAGTTTGTCGGGACTGAAGCTTTCTTT. The entire variable domain, with the rest obtained from reference TRBV5-1 and TRBJ1-1, is as follows: KAGVTQTPRYLIKTRGQQVTLSCSPISGHRSVSWYQQTPGQGLQFLFEYFSETQRNKGNFPGRFSGRQFSNSRSEMNVSTLELGDSALYLCASSQFVGTEAFFGQGTRLTVV.

On this clone itself: One junction end does not reproduce the germline sequence, and a read error may be involved. V usage is TRBV6-1 and J usage is TRBJ2-3; possible D gene TRBD2, 5 bases. The length of the CDR3 is 15 residues. CDR1 and CDR2 from the germline V gene are MNHNS and SASEGT. The CDR3 DNA reads TGTGCCAGCAGTGAAATGGCAGCTAGCACAGATACGCGGTATTTT. Translated: CASSEMAASTDTRYF.

The rearrangement links TRBV7-2 to TRBJ1-6; D remains ambiguous. The CDR3 length is 15 residues. V was shortened by 5 bases and J by 13 bases, with 21 bases between the two germline ends. Germline CDR1 reads SGHTA; CDR2 reads FQGNSA. CDR3 in DNA: TGTGCCAGCAGCCTTAGTGAGGCCCCCTTAGTTCCCCTCCACTTT. This gives the protein CASSLSEAPLVPLHF.

J is TRBJ2-7 and V is TRBV5-8; 9 positions agree with TRBD1. Germline trimming cut 3 bases from V and 5 bases from J; bases unmatched to any gene: 0. The CDR3 extends over 12 amino acids. Germline-derived CDR1 and CDR2 are SGHTS and YDEGEE. The CDR3 spells CASSWTGDEQYF. CDR3 in DNA: TGTGCCAGCAGCTGGACAGGGGACGAGCAGTACTTC.

The rearrangement joins TRBV19 to TRBJ1-5, with D possibly TRBD1 on 5 matching bases. Trimming left V 1 base short and J 7 bases short, with 17 bases between. The CDR3 is 16 amino acids. Germline V CDR1 and CDR2: LNHDA, SQIVND (reference sequence). The chain's CDR3 is CASSIGAGRGPQPQHF. CDR3 DNA: TGTGCCAGTAGTATAGGGGCAGGGCGGGGACCACAGCCCCAGCATTTT.

This clone was observed a few times. The gene calls are TRBV19 and TRBJ2-1; a weak D match, TRBD2 (5 bases). The CDR3 is made up of 13 amino acids. V was trimmed by 3 bases and J by 7 bases, leaving 10 bases between them. Germline V gene data show CDR1 as LNHDA and CDR2 as SQIVND (reference sequence). In DNA, the CDR3 is TGTGCCAGTAGTATCGGGAATTTGAATGAGCAGTTCTTC. It codes for CASSIGNLNEQFF.

This chain links TRBV5-1 with TRBJ2-7; 7 nucleotides match TRBD1. CDR3 length equals 14 residues. Trimming removed 4 bases from V and 3 bases from J; junction bases left unmatched: 7. Germline CDR1 SGHRS, CDR2 YFSETQ. The CDR3 nucleotides are TGCGCCAGCAGCGCACAGGGGTACAGCTACGAGCAGTACTTC. Its translation: CASSAQGYSYEQYF.

The chain joins TRBV7-9 to TRBJ2-3; 7 positions agree with TRBD2. The germline V gene has CDR1 SEHNR and CDR2 FQNEAQ (reference sequence). The CDR3 runs 15 residues. After removal of 3 bases from V and 0 bases from J, the junction contained 3 bases not matched to a gene. The CDR3 sequence is CASSFQGLSTDTQYF. The CDR3 bases are TGTGCCAGCAGCTTTCAGGGACTAAGCACAGATACGCAGTATTTT.